The next 32 T cell receptor beta chains were all read from a single sample in a study of PD-L1 blockade in urothelial cancer (dated 2017 in TCRdb). Libraries were made using the immunoSEQ multiplex PCR assay. TCRdb mirrors the immuneACCESS table, restricted to in-frame sequences. Some clones are absent from its copies; in checked studies, under half trace to an unresolved V gene, and the reason for the others is unknown. Here the sample has under 50,000 clones; 80% to 95% occur a single time. About 11% of the sample is in the top ten clones. The time point label on this specimen signifies: pretreatment peripheral blood. The sample here was PBMCs, taken around atezolizumab (anti-PD-L1) treatment. The receptors stem from a woman aged 55 to 70 with urothelial cancer.

This clone is termed medium-sized. The chain recombines TRBV6-5 with TRBJ2-7; D unclear. V gave up 2 bases and J gave up 4 bases, with 12 bases separating them. Germline V gene lookup returns CDR1 MNHEY and CDR2 SVGAGI. The length of the CDR3 is 14 residues. The CDR3: CASSYALPGYEQYF. CDR3 DNA: TGTGCCAGCAGTTACGCACTACCCGGATACGAGCAGTACTTC.

The chain has TRBV6-4 and TRBJ1-1, with TRBD1 identical over 8 bases. The length of the CDR3 is 15 residues. Germline V gives CDR1 MRHNA, CDR2 SNTAGT. Trimming removed 4 bases from V and 5 bases from J; junction bases left unmatched: 9. The CDR3 loop reads CASSARSTGATEAFF. For the CDR3, the DNA is TGTGCCAGCAGTGCCCGGTCGACAGGGGCTACTGAAGCTTTCTTT.

The rearrangement joins TRBV4-3 to TRBJ1-2; 10 bases agree with TRBD1. Trimming cost V 3 bases and J 3 bases; bases outside gene matches: 4. Germline V CDR1 and CDR2: LGHNA, YSLEER. The CDR3 is 15 amino acids. The CDR3 region is CASSQDRGGDYGYTF. Here the CDR3 DNA reads TGCGCCAGCAGCCAGGACAGGGGGGGAGACTATGGCTACACCTTC.

V usage is TRBV6-4 and J usage is TRBJ1-1; D unresolved. Trimming removed 6 bases at V and 1 base at J, with 12 bases between. The germline V gene has CDR1 MRHNA and CDR2 SNTAGT. This CDR3 region has 14 residues. The DNA for the CDR3 is TGTGCCAGCAGAGCAAACCGGGAGAACACTGAAGCTTTCTTT. It specifies CASRANRENTEAFF.

The chain recombines TRBV5-1 with TRBJ2-1; 9 nucleotides agree with TRBD2. V shed 4 bases, J shed 9 bases, and the junction held 17 bases outside the gene matches. This CDR3 is 17 amino acids long. The germline gives CDR1 SGHRS, CDR2 YFSETQ. The CDR3 sequence: CASSAGLGLARGVEQFF. The CDR3 DNA reads as TGCGCCAGCAGCGCCGGACTCGGACTAGCGCGAGGGGTTGAGCAGTTCTTC.

This clone has just one count. The chain recombines TRBV7-9 with TRBJ2-7; the D gene is possibly TRBD1 (5 bases). Germline values: CDR1 SEHNR, CDR2 FQNEAQ (reference sequence). Trimming shortened V by 7 bases and J by 2 bases, and 18 bases separated the two germline ends. The CDR3 is made up of 15 amino acids. CDR3 in DNA: TGTGCCAGCACCCGAGGCAGGGCCTTTCCCTACGAGCAGTACTTC. As protein: CASTRGRAFPYEQYF.

The chain employs TRBV11-1 and TRBJ1-3, with D perhaps matching TRBD1 (5 bases). Per germline, CDR1 SGHAT and CDR2 FQDESV (reference sequence). V dropped 1 base and J dropped 1 base, with 8 bases sitting between them. The CDR3 has 15 residues. The CDR3 DNA sequence: TGTGCCAGCAGCTTAGGTCGGACATCTGGAAACACCATATATTTT. The encoded protein is CASSLGRTSGNTIYF.

The chain recombines TRBV6-6 with TRBJ2-7, with a tentative D call TRBD2 (6 bases). V shed 0 bases and J shed 3 bases, with 9 bases lying between them. Germline CDR1 is MNHNY and CDR2 is SVGAGI (reference sequence). CDR3 length equals 14 residues. CDR3 region: CASSYSPSVYEQYF. CDR3 in DNA: TGTGCCAGCAGTTACTCTCCTAGCGTCTACGAGCAGTACTTC.

The rearrangement joins TRBV5-6 to TRBJ2-1; 10 bases map to TRBD2. Trimming took 1 base from V and 6 from J; bases not matched to a gene: 7. Germline CDR1 and CDR2: SGHDT and YYEEEE. There are 16 residues in the CDR3. CDR3 in amino acids: CASSLPSGSGSNEQFF. CDR3 DNA sequence: TGTGCCAGCAGCTTGCCTAGCGGGAGTGGTTCCAATGAGCAGTTCTTC.

The gene calls are TRBV2 and TRBJ2-2; tentatively, D is TRBD1 (7 bases). V lost 7 bases to trimming and J lost 2 bases, with 14 bases between them. Germline lookup yields CDR1 SNHLY and CDR2 FYNNEI. The CDR3 is 15 amino acids. The CDR3, as DNA: TGTGCCAGCAAGCCAGGGGGACTCAACACCGGGGAGCTGTTTTTT. Protein: CASKPGGLNTGELFF.

This rearrangement joins TRBV28 to TRBJ1-5, with 10 bases aligning to TRBD1. J was trimmed by 6 bases and V by 6 bases; bases with no gene match: 8. The CDR3 is made up of 15 amino acids. From germline, CDR1 is MDHEN and CDR2 SYDVKM. The CDR3 spells CASSPRQGAGQPQHF. The CDR3 bases are TGTGCCAGCAGCCCAAGACAGGGGGCGGGTCAGCCCCAGCATTTT.

The CDR3 loop reads CASSSQNLRDSPDEQYF. DNA for the CDR3: TGTGCCAGCTCATCACAAAATCTCCGGGACAGCCCCGACGAGCAGTACTTC. This chain joins TRBV18 and TRBJ2-7, with 7 positions matching TRBD1. Germline V gives CDR1 KGHSH, CDR2 LQKENI. The CDR3 covers 17 residues. Unmatched junction bases numbered 18, after V lost 5 bases and J lost 5 bases.

V usage is TRBV27 and J usage is TRBJ2-3, with 11 positions matching TRBD2. J lost 5 bases, V lost 5 bases, and 9 bases had no gene match. Germline V gives CDR1 MNHEY, CDR2 SMNVEV (reference sequence). The CDR3 is 16 residues long. CDR3 in DNA: TGTGCCAGCAGTCCCCGTCTAGCGGGAGGAAGAGATACGCAGTATTTT. Protein product: CASSPRLAGGRDTQYF.

The J gene is TRBJ1-5, the V gene TRBV6-4, with a possible D match to TRBD1 (5 bases). The germline gives CDR1 MRHNA, CDR2 SNTAGT. The CDR3 is 15 residues long. Trimming shortened V by 5 bases and J by 3 bases, and 14 bases separated the two germline ends. The CDR3 region has the DNA TGTGCCAGCAGTCCTCAGGGAGGGAACAATCAGCCCCAGCATTTT. It is translated as CASSPQGGNNQPQHF.

The chain joins TRBV11-2 to TRBJ2-5; the D gene is possibly TRBD1 (5 bases). This CDR3 is built from 16 residues. From germline, CDR1 is SGHAT and CDR2 FQNNGV. V lost 2 bases and J 1 base, leaving 14 bases between the germline ends. CDR3 sequence (DNA): TGTGCCAGCAGCTTAAGGGGTCAGGTCTTCCAAGAGACCCAGTACTTC. Its translation: CASSLRGQVFQETQYF.

This clone was recorded only once. The chain links TRBV18 to TRBJ2-3; 10 bases align to TRBD2. Germline V CDR1 and CDR2: KGHSH, LQKENI. The CDR3 is made up of 18 amino acids. Losses at the gene ends were 2 bases for V and 6 bases for J; bases not matched to a gene: 14. DNA of the CDR3: TGTGCCAGCTCACCAAAAGGGCTGAGCGGGAGGGCCACGGATACGCAGTATTTT. It codes for CASSPKGLSGRATDTQYF.

V usage is TRBV6-6 and J usage is TRBJ2-3; 8 nucleotides match TRBD1. The CDR3 has 14 amino acids. Trimming removed 6 bases from V and 5 bases from J; junction bases left unmatched: 7. CDR1 MNHNY and CDR2 SVGAGI come from the germline V gene (reference sequence). The CDR3 loop is CASRPGQAIDTQYF. As DNA, the CDR3 is TGTGCCAGCAGGCCGGGACAGGCGATAGATACGCAGTATTTT.

The chain uses TRBV27 and TRBJ2-1; possible D gene TRBD1, 6 bases. The CDR3 sequence is 15 residues long. V was shortened by 4 bases and J by 8 bases, with 18 bases between the two germline ends. Germline CDR1 reads MNHEY; CDR2 reads SMNVEV (reference sequence). As DNA, the CDR3 is TGTGCCAGCAGTTCAATACAGGGAACGGGATATGAGCAGTTCTTC. Amino acid sequence: CASSSIQGTGYEQFF.

The gene calls are TRBV27 and TRBJ2-5, with TRBD1 matching 11 bases. The end of the DNA aligns better with TRBJ2-7, so the J call may be wrong. CDR3 length: 14 residues. CDR1 and CDR2 (germline): MNHEY, SMNVEV (reference sequence). The CDR3 DNA reads as TGTGCCAGCAGTTTGGGACAGGGGGCCTACGAGCAGTACTTC. Amino acids: CASSLGQGAYEQYF.

The chain recombines TRBV5-1 with TRBJ2-7; a weak D match, TRBD1 (5 bases). The CDR3 loop spans 14 amino acids. In germline, CDR1 is SGHRS, CDR2 YFSETQ. V was shortened by 0 bases and J by 0 bases, with 7 bases between the two germline ends. Here the CDR3 DNA reads TGCGCCAGCAGCTTGGGGGGCTACTCCTACGAGCAGTACTTC. Translated, it gives CASSLGGYSYEQYF.

The V gene is TRBV7-8, the J gene TRBJ2-3, with 9 bases identical to TRBD2. The CDR3 length is 17 residues. Germline-derived CDR1 and CDR2 are SGHVS and FQNEAQ. The trim removed 1 base at V and 1 base at J, leaving 6 bases unmatched. This chain's CDR3 is CASSLGRGGSRTDTQYF. The CDR3 coding sequence is TGTGCCAGCAGCTTAGGGCGGGGGGGATCTCGCACAGATACGCAGTATTTT.

This chain uses TRBV27 with TRBJ1-4; D is undetermined. Trimming stripped 3 bases from V and 7 bases from J, with 12 bases between. CDR1 is MNHEY and CDR2 is SMNVEV in the germline V gene (reference sequence). The CDR3 sequence is 14 residues long. CDR3 DNA: TGTGCCAGCAGTTTCGCCAGTCTTGGTGAAAAACTGTTTTTT. Translated: CASSFASLGEKLFF. The whole variable domain, filled in from reference TRBV27 and TRBJ1-4, reads EAQVTQNPRYLITVTGKKLTVTCSQNMNHEYMSWYRQDPGLGLRQIYYSMNVEVTDKGDVPEGYKVSRKEKRNFPLILESPSPNQTSLYFCASSFASLGEKLFFGSGTQLSVL.

The chain uses TRBV27 and TRBJ1-1, with D tentatively TRBD1 (5 bases). Germline CDR1 and CDR2: MNHEY and SMNVEV (reference sequence). The CDR3 sequence is 16 residues long. Trimming left V 3 bases short and J 1 base short, with 15 bases between. This CDR3 reads CASSFGRGGGNTEAFF. In nucleotides, the CDR3 is TGTGCCAGCAGTTTTGGGCGGGGGGGTGGGAACACTGAAGCTTTCTTT.

V usage is TRBV30 and J usage is TRBJ2-5, with 8 nucleotides matching TRBD2. The V gene end was trimmed by 4 bases and the J gene end by 4 bases; junction bases not matched to a gene: 2. CDR1 is GTSNPN, CDR2 SVGIG, per germline (reference sequence). The CDR3 is 12 amino acids. The CDR3 protein is CAWTGTRETQYF. The CDR3 DNA is TGTGCCTGGACTGGGACTAGAGAGACCCAGTACTTC.

The chain is built from TRBV19 and TRBJ2-7; tentatively, D is TRBD1 (6 bases). From germline, CDR1 is LNHDA and CDR2 SQIVND (reference sequence). The CDR3 contains 14 residues. The V and J ends lost 8 bases and 1 base respectively, with 15 bases between them. The CDR3 region has the DNA TGTGCCAGTTCTACAGGGTATCCGTCCTACGAGCAGTACTTC. It codes for CASSTGYPSYEQYF.

The V call is TRBV2, the J call TRBJ1-3; no clear D gene. Germline V gene data show CDR1 as SNHLY and CDR2 as FYNNEI. This CDR3 is built from 16 residues. The V and J ends lost 6 bases and 0 bases respectively, with 15 bases between them. CDR3 sequence reads: CASRGPRGLSGNTIYF. As DNA, the CDR3 is TGTGCCAGCAGGGGTCCCCGAGGGCTCTCTGGAAACACCATATATTTT.

The chain has TRBV11-2 and TRBJ2-1; D is undetermined. With 1 base removed from V and 4 bases from J, the gap between germline ends came to 8 bases. Germline CDR1 is SGHAT and CDR2 is FQNNGV. The CDR3 is made up of 14 amino acids. CDR3 protein: CASSLVSSYNEQFF. The DNA for the CDR3 is TGTGCCAGCAGCTTAGTTAGTTCTTACAATGAGCAGTTCTTC.

The chain couples TRBV4-1 to TRBJ2-7; tentative D call: TRBD1 (6 bases). This CDR3 is 13 amino acids long. The V and J ends lost 1 base and 3 bases respectively, with 7 bases between them. Germline loops: CDR1 MGHRA, CDR2 YSYEKL. The CDR3 nucleotides are TGCGCCAGCAGCCAAGGGGACAACTACGAGCAGTACTTC. Its protein product is CASSQGDNYEQYF.

In regard to this clone: Its ends do not fully match the called genes, so a read error is possible. This chain links TRBV27 with TRBJ1-1, with D uncertain. The length of the CDR3 is 14 residues. CDR1 is MNHEY and CDR2 is SMNVEV in the germline V gene (reference sequence). The CDR3 spells CVSSFRGRNTEAFF. CDR3 bases: TGTGTCAGCAGTTTCCGCGGGAGGAACACTGAAGCTTTCTTT.

The rearrangement uses TRBV6-6 and TRBJ2-1; 9 bases line up with TRBD2. With V trimmed by 0 bases and J by 8 bases, 8 bases remained unmatched. The CDR3 is made up of 16 amino acids. The V gene's germline CDR1 is MNHNY and CDR2 SVGAGI (reference sequence). This CDR3 reads CASSYSELAGIHEQFF. The CDR3 DNA reads as TGTGCCAGCAGTTACTCGGAACTAGCGGGCATTCATGAGCAGTTCTTC.

This clone was seen only once. The J gene is TRBJ2-7, the V gene TRBV29-1; D is unclear. Germline CDR1 SQVTM, CDR2 ANQGSEA. This CDR3 contains 12 residues. V was clipped by 0 bases and J by 2 bases, with 5 bases between them. The DNA for the CDR3 is TGCAGCGTTGAAGACAGTACCTACGAGCAGTACTTC. It yields the protein CSVEDSTYEQYF.

The genes are TRBV19 and TRBJ1-4; 8 bases are shared with TRBD1. The ends lost 7 bases at V and 7 bases at J; junction bases unmatched: 11. This CDR3 is built from 15 residues. CDR1 is LNHDA and CDR2 is SQIVND in the germline V gene (reference sequence). Here the CDR3 reads CASTLRDRTREKLFF. The CDR3 bases are TGTGCCAGTACCCTCCGGGACAGGACACGTGAAAAACTGTTTTTT.